This TCR beta chain stems from a study of cytomegalovirus exposure and HLA in healthy donors. In the study overall: Earlier, approximately 190 million T cells were analyzed, and 117 million unique TCR beta sequences were found among them. General study results and limits: The study listed roughly 160 cytomegalovirus-associated TCR beta chains. Several top significant clusters appeared, in a later analysis, to be linked to common viral pathogens.

The germline gives CDR1 MDHEN, CDR2 SYDVKM. The CDR3 runs 14 residues. J gave up 4 bases and V 6 bases, and 8 bases lay outside the gene matches. This clone appeared a few times. The antigen remains undetermined. PCR employed 60 Vbeta and 13 Jbeta primers. Clones were read by immunoSEQ multiplex PCR, and TCRdb kept only the in-frame ones, dropping some. Of 35,000 to 55,000 clones listed, 63% are singletons. The source is a man aged 55-75 years in good health and CMV-seropositive. Sequencing was done on a sample of PBMCs. The V and J genes are TRBV28 and TRBJ1-2; the match to TRBD1 covers 7 bases. The CDR3 spells CASSWNRGRYGYTF. Written as DNA, the CDR3 is TGTGCCAGCAGCTGGAACAGGGGACGCTATGGCTACACCTTC.